Sequencing of this TCR beta chain was carried out in a study of identical twins. The CDR3 spans 19 residues. Unmatched junction bases numbered 11, after V lost 2 bases and J lost 3 bases. MiXCR, applied by TCRdb to the 5' RACE reads, yields one record per CDR3 protein. The sample includes a few hundred thousand distinct CDR3 sequences, roughly 10% seen only once; the top ten take 10%. Study conclusions and caveats: Invariant MAIT and iNKT cells are populations that could partly confound zero-insertion analyses. Twin-shared out-of-frame alpha sequences were enriched for low generation probability. Less excess twin sharing appeared in beta out-of-frame sequences.

Comment on this clonotype: Its specificity is not known.

All of the donors were Caucasians in good health. The sequence derives from a middle-aged man in good health. The chain joins TRBV23-1 to TRBJ2-3; 13 bases fit TRBD2. TRBV23-1 is known as an ORF, though its function is uncertain. The sample taken for sequencing was memory T cells sorted from blood. The CDR3 DNA reads as TGCGCCAGCAGTCAACCTCCCGGGACTAGCGGGAAGGGGACAGATACGCAGTATTTT. Amino acid sequence: CASSQPPGTSGKGTDTQYF.